One and the same sample provided the 32 T cell receptor beta chains below, sequenced in a study of blood T cell repertoires in COVID-19 (TCRdb year 2020). The library was made by the immunoSEQ multiplex PCR assay. TCRdb mirrors the immuneACCESS table, restricted to in-frame sequences. Some clones are absent from its copies; in checked studies, under half trace to an unresolved V gene, and the reason for the others is unknown. The sample table shows 150,000 or so clones, and about 86% are seen once. The ten top clones hold about 1.5% of the sample. The sample was peripheral blood. The receptor source for this set is a woman aged 55-69 years with acute or convalescent COVID-19.

The chain joins TRBV10-3 to TRBJ1-2; D possibly corresponds to TRBD1 (6 bases). V gave up 9 bases and J gave up 0 bases, with 11 bases separating them. Germline values: CDR1 ENHRY, CDR2 SYGVKD. CDR3 size: 13 residues. The CDR3: CAIQGQTNYGYTF. The CDR3, as DNA: TGTGCCATACAGGGCCAGACTAACTATGGCTACACCTTC.

J is TRBJ2-3 and V is TRBV27, with TRBD2 identical over 7 bases. CDR1 is MNHEY and CDR2 is SMNVEV in the germline V gene (reference sequence). V lost 6 bases to trimming and J lost 0 bases; unmatched junction nucleotides: 0. The CDR3 length is 13 residues. Written as DNA, the CDR3 is TGTGCCAGCAGGCGGGGGAGCACAGATACGCAGTATTTT. Encoded protein: CASRRGSTDTQYF.

The J gene is TRBJ2-1, the V gene TRBV29-1; TRBD2 matches at 11 bases. CDR1 and CDR2 from the germline V gene are SQVTM and ANQGSEA. The V gene end was trimmed by 6 bases and the J gene end by 4 bases; junction bases not matched to a gene: 5. The CDR3 is 14 amino acids. CDR3 DNA: TGCAGCGTCGAACTAGCGGGGGTATACAATGAGCAGTTCTTC. Residues: CSVELAGVYNEQFF.

This chain uses TRBV7-9 with TRBJ1-3; possible D gene TRBD1, 6 bases. V lost 5 bases and J lost 4, with 15 bases in between. The CDR3 has 15 amino acids. Germline values: CDR1 SEHNR, CDR2 FQNEAQ (reference sequence). The CDR3 is CASSPKDRVGNTIYF. The CDR3 DNA sequence: TGTGCCAGCAGCCCGAAGGACAGAGTGGGAAACACCATATATTTT.

The chain has TRBV4-1 and TRBJ1-6, with D uncertain. The CDR3 length is 15 residues. V was pared by 0 bases and J by 8 bases, with 11 bases between. Germline lookup yields CDR1 MGHRA and CDR2 YSYEKL. CDR3 residues: CASSQDPHNDSPLHF. In DNA form, the CDR3 reads TGCGCCAGCAGCCAAGATCCTCACAACGATTCACCCCTCCACTTT.

The V gene is TRBV7-8, the J gene TRBJ1-2; 9 nucleotides line up with TRBD1. CDR3 length equals 17 residues. After removal of 1 base from V and 5 bases from J, the junction contained 11 bases not matched to a gene. Germline-derived CDR1 and CDR2 are SGHVS and FQNEAQ. DNA of the CDR3: TGTGCCAGCAGCTTAGGAGGGGGACAGGGTGGCGTATATGGCTACACCTTC. This translates into CASSLGGGQGGVYGYTF. Full variable domain (outside the CDR3, taken from reference TRBV7-8 and TRBJ1-2): GAGVSQSPRYKVAKRGQDVALRCDPISGHVSLFWYQQALGQGPEFLTYFQNEAQLDKSGLPSDRFFAERPEGSVSTLKIQRTQQEDSAVYLCASSLGGGQGGVYGYTFGSGTRLTVV.

This chain joins TRBV6-6 and TRBJ1-5; maybe TRBD1 (5 bases). The CDR3 extends over 16 amino acids. Trimming cost V 0 bases and J 4 bases, with 13 bases left between them. Germline lookup yields CDR1 MNHNY and CDR2 SVGAGI (reference sequence). The CDR3 loop is CASSYSSGSRNQPQHF. The CDR3 nucleotides are TGTGCCAGCAGTTACTCATCAGGGTCCCGAAATCAGCCCCAGCATTTT.

This clone was recorded a few times. This chain uses TRBV10-3 with TRBJ1-6; D gene uncertain. V was cut by 6 bases and J by 7 bases, with 10 bases left in between. CDR3 length equals 13 residues. The germline V gene has CDR1 ENHRY and CDR2 SYGVKD. The CDR3 coding sequence is TGTGCCATCAGCGGGTTGCGGAATTCACCCCTCCACTTT. Translated: CAISGLRNSPLHF.

Only a few counts were recorded for this clone. This rearrangement joins TRBV19 to TRBJ2-7; 8 bases agree with TRBD1. V dropped 5 bases and J dropped 2; count of bases not matched to a gene: 2. Germline loops: CDR1 LNHDA, CDR2 SQIVND (reference sequence). The CDR3 extends over 13 amino acids. The CDR3 DNA is TGTGCCAGTAGTTCGGACAGGGCCTACGAGCAGTACTTC. It specifies CASSSDRAYEQYF.

The chain joins TRBV28 to TRBJ2-2; TRBD1 is a possible D gene (6 bases). Germline assignment: CDR1 MDHEN and CDR2 SYDVKM. The V gene lost 6 bases and the J gene lost 3 bases, with 17 bases spanning the gap. The CDR3 loop spans 16 amino acids. The CDR3 sequence: CASRSQDRMDTGELFF. CDR3 sequence (DNA): TGTGCCAGCAGAAGTCAAGACAGGATGGACACCGGGGAGCTGTTTTTT.

The chain links TRBV19 to TRBJ2-6; 7 bases agree with TRBD1. The CDR3 spans 16 residues. Germline V gene lookup returns CDR1 LNHDA and CDR2 SQIVND (reference sequence). Trimming removed 6 bases from V and 4 bases from J; junction bases left unmatched: 9. DNA of the CDR3: TGTGCCAGTAGCCGTGGACAGGCTGGAGGGGCCAACGTCCTGACTTTC. This gives the protein CASSRGQAGGANVLTF.

This chain uses TRBV12-3 or TRBV12-4 with TRBJ2-1, with TRBD2 matching 7 bases. V trimming: 6 bases; J trimming: 7 bases; junction bases outside the gene matches: 3. The CDR3 sequence is 12 residues long. The CDR3 is CASSPGRNEQFF. The CDR3 DNA is TGTGCCAGCAGCCCCGGGAGGAATGAGCAGTTCTTC.

V usage is TRBV5-1 and J usage is TRBJ2-1, with 7 bases identical to TRBD1. The length of the CDR3 is 18 residues. Trimming removed 0 bases from V and 1 base from J; junction bases left unmatched: 10. CDR1 SGHRS and CDR2 YFSETQ come from the germline V gene. The CDR3 loop is CASSLVGGAMLSYNEQFF. Written as DNA, the CDR3 is TGCGCCAGCAGCTTGGTAGGGGGCGCGATGTTATCCTACAATGAGCAGTTCTTC.

This clone was detected only a few times. This sequence joins TRBV5-1 and TRBJ1-1; 7 bases are shared with TRBD1. In germline, CDR1 is SGHRS, CDR2 YFSETQ. V lost 4 bases to trimming and J lost 3 bases; unmatched junction nucleotides: 6. The CDR3 sequence is 14 residues long. The CDR3: CASSQGEGDTEAFF. CDR3 nucleotide sequence: TGCGCCAGCAGCCAGGGGGAAGGGGACACTGAAGCTTTCTTT.

The J gene is TRBJ1-2, the V gene TRBV6-6; possible D gene TRBD1, 6 bases. V dropped 7 bases and J dropped 5 bases, with 8 bases sitting between them. The CDR3 extends over 11 amino acids. Germline CDR1 and CDR2: MNHNY and SVGAGI (reference sequence). CDR3 residues: CASKQGYGYTF. CDR3 nucleotides: TGTGCCAGCAAACAGGGATATGGCTACACCTTC.

The sample holds one count of this clone. The chain is built from TRBV30 and TRBJ2-2, with 8 bases that match TRBD1. CDR3 length: 13 amino acids. The germline V gene encodes CDR1 GTSNPN and CDR2 SVGIG (reference sequence). The trim removed 3 bases at V and 4 bases at J, leaving 1 base unmatched. The CDR3 sequence is CAWSQGATGELFF. The CDR3 nucleotides are TGTGCCTGGAGCCAGGGGGCCACCGGGGAGCTGTTTTTT.

The chain's CDR3 is CASARESETQYF. CDR3 DNA: TGTGCCAGCGCACGGGAGTCGGAGACCCAGTACTTC. This chain links TRBV9 with TRBJ2-5; D is perhaps TRBD2 (6 bases). V gave up 7 bases and J gave up 5 bases, with 12 bases separating them. Germline V gene lookup returns CDR1 SGDLS and CDR2 YYNGEE. CDR3 length: 12 residues.

The CDR3 is CASSPTEFGTEAFF. CDR3 bases: TGTGCCAGCAGCCCCACAGAGTTCGGCACTGAAGCTTTCTTT. The V gene is TRBV27, the J gene TRBJ1-1; D gene ambiguous. Germline V gives CDR1 MNHEY, CDR2 SMNVEV (reference sequence). CDR3 size: 14 residues. Trimming pared 6 bases from V and 4 bases from J, leaving 15 bases between.

The chain uses TRBV5-6 and TRBJ1-2; D ambiguous. The CDR3 has 11 residues. V was trimmed by 2 bases and J by 7 bases, leaving 6 bases between them. Germline values: CDR1 SGHDT, CDR2 YYEEEE. CDR3 in DNA: TGTGCCAGCAGCTTCCAGGTTGGCTACACCTTC. This encodes CASSFQVGYTF.

The chain has TRBV12-3 or TRBV12-4 and TRBJ1-1; 8 bases map to TRBD1. V was clipped by 7 bases and J by 4 bases; unmatched bases: 5. The CDR3 consists of 13 residues. Written as DNA, the CDR3 is TGTGCCAGCATTCCAGGGGGCCGCACTGAAGCTTTCTTT. Translating it yields CASIPGGRTEAFF.

CDR3 loop: CASSYSNRQGYGYTF. CDR3 DNA sequence: TGTGCCAGCAGTTACTCTAATCGACAGGGCTATGGCTACACCTTC. V gene TRBV6-5 combines with J gene TRBJ1-2, with 7 bases aligning to TRBD1. The CDR3 totals 15 residues. Germline V CDR1 and CDR2: MNHEY, SVGAGI. V shed 0 bases, J shed 4 bases, and the junction held 5 bases outside the gene matches.

This rearrangement joins TRBV5-1 to TRBJ1-1; 7 nucleotides match TRBD1. The V gene's germline CDR1 is SGHRS and CDR2 YFSETQ. The trim removed 4 bases at V and 11 bases at J, leaving 17 bases unmatched. The CDR3 sequence is 15 residues long. The CDR3 loop is CASSDGTATHQGAFF. Written as DNA, the CDR3 is TGCGCCAGCAGCGACGGGACAGCCACACACCAGGGGGCTTTCTTT.

This chain links TRBV27 with TRBJ2-7, with TRBD1 identical over 7 bases. This CDR3 is built from 13 residues. In germline, CDR1 is MNHEY, CDR2 SMNVEV (reference sequence). The trim removed 3 bases at V and 3 bases at J, leaving 2 bases unmatched. The CDR3 nucleotides are TGTGCCAGCAGTTTGGGACAGCTCTACGAGCAGTACTTC. Its protein is CASSLGQLYEQYF.

The chain is built from TRBV30 and TRBJ2-2; 8 bases fit TRBD2. Germline CDR1 reads GTSNPN; CDR2 reads SVGIG (reference sequence). CDR3 size: 15 residues. Losses at the gene ends were 0 bases for V and 4 bases for J; bases not matched to a gene: 4. CDR3 bases: TGTGCCTGGAGTGTCGGGGGGGGTATCACCGGGGAGCTGTTTTTT. Translating gives CAWSVGGGITGELFF.

In DNA, the CDR3 is TGTGCCAGCAGCTTAGCAGGGTACACTGAAGCTTTCTTT. As protein: CASSLAGYTEAFF. This chain uses TRBV11-3 with TRBJ1-1, with D possibly matching TRBD1 (5 bases). The CDR3 totals 13 residues. Germline CDR1 and CDR2: SGHNT and YENEEA. Trimming pared 1 base from V and 3 bases from J, leaving 6 bases between.

The rearrangement joins TRBV5-1 to TRBJ2-1, with 8 bases fitting TRBD1. Germline V gene lookup returns CDR1 SGHRS and CDR2 YFSETQ. The CDR3 totals 16 residues. The ends lost 0 bases at V and 4 bases at J; junction bases unmatched: 6. The CDR3 reads CASSLAGGQAYNEQFF. DNA of the CDR3: TGCGCCAGCAGCTTGGCCGGGGGACAGGCATACAATGAGCAGTTCTTC.

This chain uses TRBV7-8 with TRBJ1-5; 8 bases align to TRBD1. This CDR3 has 14 residues. V trimming: 1 base; J trimming: 9 bases; junction bases outside the gene matches: 5. From germline, CDR1 is SGHVS and CDR2 FQNEAQ. The DNA of the CDR3 is TGTGCCAGCAGCTTAGTACAGGGGGTCCGGCCCCAGCATTTT. The encoded protein is CASSLVQGVRPQHF.

The rearrangement links TRBV6-5 to TRBJ1-2; the D gene is possibly TRBD1 (6 bases). Germline V gene lookup returns CDR1 MNHEY and CDR2 SVGAGI. Trimming took off 6 bases at V and 2 bases at J, with 10 bases between the two ends. The CDR3 has 13 residues. The CDR3 region is CASSPTGNYGYTF. Written as DNA, the CDR3 is TGTGCCAGCAGCCCAACAGGGAACTATGGCTACACCTTC.

This clone occurred once. This chain links TRBV2 with TRBJ1-5, with D unresolved. CDR1 is SNHLY and CDR2 is FYNNEI in the germline V gene. The CDR3 runs 13 residues. Trimming stripped 2 bases from V and 4 bases from J, with 6 bases between. The CDR3 nucleotides are TGTGCCAGCAGTGAATGGGAGAATCAGCCCCAGCATTTT. Amino acids: CASSEWENQPQHF.

The V and J genes are TRBV9 and TRBJ2-7; possibly TRBD2 for D (6 bases). V was trimmed by 0 bases and J by 2 bases, leaving 15 bases between them. Germline V gene lookup returns CDR1 SGDLS and CDR2 YYNGEE. The CDR3 is made up of 16 amino acids. CDR3: CASSVGFGRLTYEQYF. The CDR3 DNA sequence: TGTGCCAGCAGCGTAGGGTTCGGGAGACTAACCTACGAGCAGTACTTC.

This clone was recorded only once. The chain is built from TRBV7-9 and TRBJ2-1, with 7 bases matching TRBD2. V shed 5 bases, J shed 5 bases, and the junction held 3 bases outside the gene matches. Germline CDR1 and CDR2: SEHNR and FQNEAQ (reference sequence). CDR3 length: 13 amino acids. As DNA, the CDR3 is TGTGCCAGCAGCCCCGGGACTAACAATGAGCAGTTCTTC. It codes for CASSPGTNNEQFF.

V and J are TRBV30 and TRBJ2-1; 7 bases map to TRBD1. V lost 6 bases, J lost 11 bases, and 19 bases stayed unmatched. There are 15 residues in the CDR3. CDR1 and CDR2 from the germline V gene are GTSNPN and SVGIG (reference sequence). The CDR3 bases are TGTGCCTGTTTGGGCCTAGACAGGGCGATCGGGAAGCAGTTCTTC. Residues: CACLGLDRAIGKQFF.